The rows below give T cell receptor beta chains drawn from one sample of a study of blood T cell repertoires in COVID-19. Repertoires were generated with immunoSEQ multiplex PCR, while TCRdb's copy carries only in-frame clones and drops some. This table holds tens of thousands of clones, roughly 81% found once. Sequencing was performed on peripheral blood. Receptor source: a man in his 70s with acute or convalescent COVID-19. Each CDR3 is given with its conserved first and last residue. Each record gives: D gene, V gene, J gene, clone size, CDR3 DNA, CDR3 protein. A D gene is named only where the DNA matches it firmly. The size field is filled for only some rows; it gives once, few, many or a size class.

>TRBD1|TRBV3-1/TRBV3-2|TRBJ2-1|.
TGTGCCAGCAGCTACCGGCCGGGACAGGTTCAAGAGCAGTTCTTC
CASSYRPGQVQEQFF
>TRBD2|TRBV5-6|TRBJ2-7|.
TGTGCCAGCAGCAAGACTAGCGGGAGGGCCCTTTACGAGCAGTACTTC
CASSKTSGRALYEQYF
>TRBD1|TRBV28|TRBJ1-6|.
TGTGCCAGCAGCTGGGACAGAGATAATTCACCCCTCCACTTT
CASSWDRDNSPLHF
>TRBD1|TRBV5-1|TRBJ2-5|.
TGCGCCAGCGGCCGACAGGGGGGGCAAGAGACCCAGTACTTC
CASGRQGGQETQYF
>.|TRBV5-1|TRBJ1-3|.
TGCGCCAGCAGCTTGGATCGGGGGGTTGGAAACACCATATATTTT
CASSLDRGVGNTIYF
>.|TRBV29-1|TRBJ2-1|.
TGCAGCGTTGGAGCGGCGGGAAATGAGCAGTTCTTC
CSVGAAGNEQFF
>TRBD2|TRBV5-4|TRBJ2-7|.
TGTGCCAGCAGCTTGGTGCAGCGGGGTCCTAACGAGCAGTACTTC
CASSLVQRGPNEQYF
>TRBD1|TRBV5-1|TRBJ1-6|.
TGCGCCAGCAGCTCCGACAGGGCGAGCAATTCACCCCTCCACTTT
CASSSDRASNSPLHF
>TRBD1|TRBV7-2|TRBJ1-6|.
TGTGCCAGCAGCTTACGGCCTAGACAGGGTTATAATTCACCCCTCCACTTT
CASSLRPRQGYNSPLHF
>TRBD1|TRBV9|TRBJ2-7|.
TGTGCCAGCAGCGGAACTCCGGGACAGTTCTACGAGCAGTACTTC
CASSGTPGQFYEQYF
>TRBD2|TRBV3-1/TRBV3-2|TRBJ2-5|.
TGTGCCAGCAGCCCAACTAGCGGGGGACCCCAAGAGACCCAGTACTTC
CASSPTSGGPQETQYF
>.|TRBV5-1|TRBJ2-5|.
TGCGCCAGCAGGCCAGGGGTATTGTACCAAGAGACCCAGTACTTC
CASRPGVLYQETQYF
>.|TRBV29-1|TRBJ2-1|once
TGCAGCGTTGAATCGGGGAGATACAATGAGCAGTTCTTC
CSVESGRYNEQFF
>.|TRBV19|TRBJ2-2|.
TGTGCCAGTAGTATAGATCGGACAGGAGGGACCGGGGAGCTGTTTTTT
CASSIDRTGGTGELFF
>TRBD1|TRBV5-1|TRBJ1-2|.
TGCGCCAGCAGCTTGTCGGGGAGGGGACAGGCCCGTCCCAATAACTATGGCTACACCTTC
CASSLSGRGQARPNNYGYTF
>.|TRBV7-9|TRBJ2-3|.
TGTGCCAGCAGCCCGACTGGTTACACAGATACGCAGTATTTT
CASSPTGYTDTQYF
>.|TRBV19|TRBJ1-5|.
TGTGCCAGTAGCGCGCCGGGAAGCAATCAGCCCCAGCATTTT
CASSAPGSNQPQHF
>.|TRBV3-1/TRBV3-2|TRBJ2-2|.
TGTGCCAGCAGCCAATCCGACAGAAGGACCACCGGGGAGCTGTTTTTT
CASSQSDRRTTGELFF
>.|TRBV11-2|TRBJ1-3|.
TGTGCCAGCAGCTATCCAGGCTTCTCTGGAAACACCATATATTTT
CASSYPGFSGNTIYF
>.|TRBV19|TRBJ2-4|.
TGTGCCAGTAGTCCTCCGGGACTGACAAACATTCAGTACTTC
CASSPPGLTNIQYF
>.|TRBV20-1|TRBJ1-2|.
TGCAGTGCTAGTACAGGAAAAAACTATGGCTACACCTTC
CSASTGKNYGYTF
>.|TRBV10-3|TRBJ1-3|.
TGTGCCATCAGTGAGCCGGGGGTCACTGGAAACACCATATATTTT
CAISEPGVTGNTIYF
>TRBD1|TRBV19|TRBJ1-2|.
TGTGCCAGTAGTATAGAACAGGGGGCGACCTATGGCTACACCTTC
CASSIEQGATYGYTF
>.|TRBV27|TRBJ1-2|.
TGTGCCAGCAGTTATTCCAGGAACTATGGCTACACCTTC
CASSYSRNYGYTF
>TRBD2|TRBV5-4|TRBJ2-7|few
TGTGCCAGCAGCGAGACTAGCGGGAGGCCTATCAACTCCTACGAGCAGTACTTC
CASSETSGRPINSYEQYF
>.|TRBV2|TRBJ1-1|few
TGTGCCAGCAGTGAGGTCGGGAACACTGAAGCTTTCTTT
CASSEVGNTEAFF
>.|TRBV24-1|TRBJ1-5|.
TGTGCCGCTTCCCCCACTACGACGGAGCCCCAGCATTTT
CAASPTTTEPQHF
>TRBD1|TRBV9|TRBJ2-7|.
TGTGCCAGCAGCGTAGGGGGACAGGGTTACGAGCAGTACTTC
CASSVGGQGYEQYF
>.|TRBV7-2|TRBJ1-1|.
TGTGCCAGCAGCCAAACGTCGGGTTCCACTGAAGCTTTCTTT
CASSQTSGSTEAFF